This T cell receptor (beta chain) derives from a study of identical twins. Each cDNA held unique molecular identifiers, and template switching gave it a universal primer site. TCRdb itself ran the 5' RACE reads through MiXCR, one entry per CDR3 protein. The sample holds 700,000 to 950,000 distinct CDR3 sequences, around 12% seen once. A word on this clonotype: Antigen specificity is unknown.

Regarding the study as a whole: For cord blood, abundant beta clonotypes had fewer insertions, unlike memory repertoires, which showed none.

This CDR3 comprises 14 residues. Germline V lookup: CDR1 DFQATT, CDR2 SNEGSKA (reference sequence). The germline V and J ends were trimmed by 8 bases and 0 bases, with 13 bases remaining between them. These same data were also listed under a study on yellow fever vaccine responses in identical twins.

The source is a woman under 30 in good health. The chain is built from TRBV20-1 and TRBJ2-2, with D perhaps matching TRBD1 (6 bases). Input material: PBMCs. The CDR3 coding sequence is TGCAGTTCCAGGGGTTCATCGAACACCGGGGAGCTGTTTTTT. It translates to CSSRGSSNTGELFF.